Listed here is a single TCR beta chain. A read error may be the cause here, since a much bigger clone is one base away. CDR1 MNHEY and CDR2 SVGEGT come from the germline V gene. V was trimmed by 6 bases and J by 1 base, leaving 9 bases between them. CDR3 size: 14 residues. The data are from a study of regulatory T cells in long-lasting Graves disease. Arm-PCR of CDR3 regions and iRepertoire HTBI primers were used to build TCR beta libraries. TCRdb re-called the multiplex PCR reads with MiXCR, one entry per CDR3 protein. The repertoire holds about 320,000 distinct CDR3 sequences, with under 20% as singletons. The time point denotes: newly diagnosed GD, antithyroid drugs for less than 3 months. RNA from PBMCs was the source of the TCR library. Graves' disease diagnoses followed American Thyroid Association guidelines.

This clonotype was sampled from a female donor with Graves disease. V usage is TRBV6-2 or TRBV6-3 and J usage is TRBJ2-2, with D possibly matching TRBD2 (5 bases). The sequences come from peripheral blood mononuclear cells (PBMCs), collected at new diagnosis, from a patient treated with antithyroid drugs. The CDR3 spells CASSEDWNTGELFF. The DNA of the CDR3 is TGTGCCAGCAGCGAGGACTGGAACACCGGGGAGCTGTTTTTT.